Reported below is one T cell receptor beta chain. These data are taken from a study of blood T cell repertoires in COVID-19. About the research overall: From T cells, B-cell-depleted T cells, or PBMCs came the material, which was cDNA or gDNA.

Only in-frame clones appear in the TCRdb table, and some are missing; sequencing was by immunoSEQ multiplex PCR. The sample records 50,000 to 70,000 clones, 65% to 90% being singletons. V dropped 4 bases and J dropped 5; count of bases not matched to a gene: 12. The germline V gene has CDR1 MNHEY and CDR2 SVGAGI. CDR3 length: 16 residues. Sequencing was performed on peripheral blood. This rearrangement joins TRBV6-5 to TRBJ2-5; 8 nucleotides agree with TRBD2. This receptor was identified in a woman aged 55-70 years with acute or convalescent COVID-19. The CDR3 DNA follows: TGTGCCAGCAGTTTTCGGTTAGCGGGGAGGGAGGAGACCCAGTACTTC. The encoded protein is CASSFRLAGREETQYF.